This passage covers 27 T cell receptor beta chains from one sample sequenced in a study of T-cell memory formation after mild COVID-19 (dated by TCRdb to the early 2020s). Library generation was performed with 5' RACE. The sample was run on an Illumina NovaSeq 6000. TCRdb passed the public sequencing reads through fastp at Q25 and MiXCR, retaining productive beta sequences. Every distinct CDR3 protein forms one entry, paired with its most common genes and DNA. The sample yields a few hundred thousand distinct CDR3 sequences; about 16% were counted once. The ten largest clones capture around a fifth of the sample. Sequenced: PBMCs or a T cell subset sorted from them (not recorded which). The source is a man between 18 and 35 years old who had mild COVID-19 (a few samples of this study predate the infection). The sample titles of this study are shuffled in the database, so cell type and time point are left out; the donor was told from shared clones.

The sample holds a few counts of this clonotype. The rearrangement joins TRBV5-5 to TRBJ1-2, with 7 bases aligning to TRBD1. This CDR3 is 15 amino acids long. Germline V gene lookup returns CDR1 SGHKS and CDR2 YYEKEE (reference sequence). Trimming took 2 bases from V and 3 from J; bases not matched to a gene: 7. Here the CDR3 DNA reads TGTGCCAGCAGCTTACAGGGGAGGAAGGACTATGGCTACACCTTC. It yields the protein CASSLQGRKDYGYTF.

This clonotype was counted a few times. This chain uses TRBV7-9 with TRBJ2-3; D is undetermined. The V end was cut by 8 bases, the J end by 2 bases, with 14 bases between. The CDR3 length is 14 residues. CDR1 is SEHNR, CDR2 FQNEAQ, per germline (reference sequence). CDR3 nucleotides: TGTGCCAGCTTGGGCCTCCATTCCACAGATACGCAGTATTTT. Amino acids: CASLGLHSTDTQYF.

This clonotype was observed a few times. The chain is built from TRBV20-1 and TRBJ2-1, with D unclear. The CDR3 has 8 residues. Between the trimmed V and J ends, which lost 7 bases and 8 bases, there was a span of 3 bases. The germline V gene has CDR1 DFQATT and CDR2 SNEGSKA (reference sequence). The DNA for the CDR3 is TGCAGTGTGGATGAGCAGTTCTTC. It is translated as CSVDEQFF.

The rearrangement uses TRBV30 and TRBJ2-1, with D possibly being TRBD2 (5 bases). Trimming pared 8 bases from V and 6 bases from J, leaving 20 bases between. There are 14 residues in the CDR3. Germline V lookup: CDR1 GTSNPN, CDR2 SVGIG (reference sequence). CDR3 DNA sequence: TGTGCCATGGAGGAGACGAACCCCTCCAATGAGCAGTTCTTC. Translation gives CAMEETNPSNEQFF.

This clonotype was counted ten times or more. An end of the junction differs from the germline gene, which may be a read error. V and J are TRBV7-9 and TRBJ1-1; tentatively, D is TRBD1 (6 bases). The CDR3 is 12 residues long. Germline CDR1 reads SEHNR; CDR2 reads FQNEAQ (reference sequence). CDR3: CASSLGGSEAFF. In DNA, the CDR3 is TGTGCCAGCAGTTTAGGGGGGTCTGAAGCTTTCTTT.

This clonotype was found a few times. The rearrangement uses TRBV4-1 and TRBJ1-2; TRBD1 matches 10 bases. Germline V gene sequence: CDR1 MGHRA, CDR2 YSYEKL. V lost 4 bases and J lost 6; bases outside the gene matches: 5. The CDR3 has 14 residues. In DNA, the CDR3 is TGCGCCAGCAGCCCCCGACAGGGGGCAAATGGCTACACCTTC. Its translation is CASSPRQGANGYTF.

This clonotype has just a few counts. This chain uses TRBV29-1 with TRBJ1-2; TRBD1 matches 8 bases. CDR1 is SQVTM and CDR2 is ANQGSEA in the germline V gene. V shed 6 bases, J shed 7 bases, and the junction held 10 bases outside the gene matches. This CDR3 has 13 amino acids. The CDR3 region is CSVGTGPRSGYTF. The CDR3, as DNA: TGCAGCGTGGGGACAGGCCCGAGGAGTGGCTACACCTTC.

This clonotype was observed a few times. This chain's CDR3 is CASRQGQGKETQYF. The CDR3 DNA reads as TGCGCCAGCCGACAGGGGCAGGGGAAGGAGACCCAGTACTTC. The genes are TRBV4-1 and TRBJ2-5, with 8 bases identical to TRBD1. CDR3 length: 14 amino acids. Germline lookup yields CDR1 MGHRA and CDR2 YSYEKL. J lost 5 bases, V lost 8 bases, and 10 bases had no gene match.

The chain recombines TRBV18 with TRBJ1-2; 7 nucleotides align to TRBD1. This CDR3 is 14 amino acids long. After removal of 2 bases from V and 7 bases from J, the junction contained 7 bases not matched to a gene. Germline V lookup: CDR1 KGHSH, CDR2 LQKENI. CDR3: CASSPTGEAIGYTF. DNA of the CDR3: TGTGCCAGCTCACCAACAGGGGAGGCAATTGGCTACACCTTC.

Ten or more counts support this clonotype. The chain employs TRBV5-1 and TRBJ2-2, with a weak D call TRBD1 (5 bases). Germline CDR1 and CDR2: SGHRS and YFSETQ. This CDR3 is 16 amino acids long. V was pared by 3 bases and J by 0 bases, with 12 bases between. CDR3 bases: TGCGCCAGCAGCTCGACAGCGTTCGCGAACACCGGGGAGCTGTTTTTT. Its translation is CASSSTAFANTGELFF.

This clonotype was seen a few times. The chain combines TRBV4-1 with TRBJ1-4; weak D call: TRBD1 (6 bases). The CDR3 length is 15 residues. Germline-derived CDR1 and CDR2 are MGHRA and YSYEKL. V lost 5 bases, J lost 2 bases, and 12 bases lay in between. The CDR3: CASSEPGGTNEKLFF. DNA of the CDR3: TGCGCCAGCAGCGAGCCGGGGGGCACTAATGAAAAACTGTTTTTT.

The chain uses TRBV7-2 and TRBJ1-1, with 9 bases that match TRBD1. V shed 2 bases, J shed 3 bases, and the junction held 4 bases outside the gene matches. CDR1 SGHTA and CDR2 FQGNSA come from the germline V gene. The CDR3 runs 15 residues. CDR3 in amino acids: CASSLPRTGDTEAFF. The CDR3 DNA follows: TGTGCCAGCAGCTTACCGAGGACAGGGGACACTGAAGCTTTCTTT.

This clonotype came up a few times. V usage is TRBV5-1 and J usage is TRBJ2-7, with 9 bases aligning to TRBD2. V was pared by 5 bases and J by 2 bases, with 11 bases of the junction left unmatched. Germline CDR1 is SGHRS and CDR2 is YFSETQ. The CDR3 runs 16 residues. The CDR3 sequence is CASSPALAGFTYEQYF. CDR3 nucleotide sequence: TGCGCCAGCAGTCCTGCTCTAGCGGGGTTTACCTACGAGCAGTACTTC.

In its sample, this clonotype was seen a few times. CDR3 in amino acids: CASSTVGNEAFF. The CDR3 DNA reads TGTGCCAGCAGTACCGTCGGAAATGAAGCTTTCTTT. The V gene is TRBV6-5, the J gene TRBJ1-1; D is undetermined. The length of the CDR3 is 12 residues. V lost 5 bases and J 7 bases, leaving 11 bases between the germline ends. Germline V lookup: CDR1 MNHEY, CDR2 SVGAGI.

This clonotype was observed a few times. The V and J genes are TRBV27 and TRBJ1-2; D perhaps matches TRBD1 (5 bases). Trimming stripped 6 bases from V and 4 bases from J, with 15 bases between. CDR3 length: 14 amino acids. The germline gives CDR1 MNHEY, CDR2 SMNVEV (reference sequence). CDR3: CASRPGVRSYGYTF. The DNA for the CDR3 is TGTGCCAGCAGGCCGGGGGTGCGGAGCTATGGCTACACCTTC.

V gene TRBV6-6 combines with J gene TRBJ2-5, with 11 bases aligning to TRBD2. With V trimmed by 6 bases and J by 3 bases, 6 bases remained unmatched. CDR1 is MNHNY, CDR2 SVGAGI, per germline (reference sequence). This CDR3 region has 15 residues. The CDR3 sequence: CASSPGLAGKETQYF. The CDR3 DNA reads as TGTGCCAGCAGCCCCGGACTAGCGGGCAAAGAGACCCAGTACTTC.

The chain links TRBV14 to TRBJ2-2; D ambiguous. Germline V gene data show CDR1 as SGHDN and CDR2 as FVKESK. This CDR3 is built from 12 residues. The V gene lost 7 bases and the J gene lost 1 base, with 4 bases spanning the gap. In DNA, the CDR3 is TGTGCCAGCAACAAGAACACCGGGGAGCTGTTTTTT. Protein: CASNKNTGELFF.

In this sample, this clonotype turned up many times. This sequence joins TRBV5-1 and TRBJ2-6; D is undetermined. This CDR3 has 14 amino acids. V was cut by 1 base and J by 0 bases, with 2 bases left in between. In germline, CDR1 is SGHRS, CDR2 YFSETQ. As DNA, the CDR3 is TGCGCCAGCAGCTTGTACTCTGGGGCCAACGTCCTGACTTTC. Amino acids: CASSLYSGANVLTF.

The chain carries TRBV7-2 and TRBJ2-5; D is uncertain. This CDR3 spans 15 amino acids. Trimming shortened V by 1 base and J by 3 bases, and 12 bases separated the two germline ends. Germline loops: CDR1 SGHTA, CDR2 FQGNSA. The CDR3 DNA is TGTGCCAGCAGCTTAGTATCACTTGGAGAAGAGACCCAGTACTTC. Translating gives CASSLVSLGEETQYF.

The chain uses TRBV20-1 and TRBJ1-1; TRBD1 is a possible D gene (6 bases). The CDR3 length is 12 residues. Germline CDR1 and CDR2: DFQATT and SNEGSKA (reference sequence). Between the trimmed V and J ends, which lost 7 bases and 3 bases, there was a span of 12 bases. The DNA for the CDR3 is TGCAGTGTTACAGGGATTTACACTGAAGCTTTCTTT. This translates into CSVTGIYTEAFF.

This clonotype was picked up many times. The chain uses TRBV24-1 and TRBJ2-2; D unclear. CDR1 is KGHDR, CDR2 SFDVKD, per germline. The CDR3 is made up of 14 amino acids. V was pared by 2 bases and J by 0 bases, with 3 bases between. The CDR3 bases are TGTGCCACCAGTGATTGGACGAACACCGGGGAGCTGTTTTTT. Translation: CATSDWTNTGELFF.

This clonotype was recorded a few times. The chain links TRBV24-1 to TRBJ2-1; D might be TRBD1 (6 bases). CDR3 size: 14 residues. Germline V CDR1 and CDR2: KGHDR, SFDVKD. The V end lost 7 bases, the J end lost 2 bases, and 11 bases lay between the germline ends. Here the CDR3 reads CATRRGMTYNEQFF. Written as DNA, the CDR3 is TGTGCCACCAGGAGGGGGATGACCTACAATGAGCAGTTCTTC.

This clonotype occurred a few times. This chain joins TRBV4-1 and TRBJ2-2; no clear D gene. Germline assignment: CDR1 MGHRA and CDR2 YSYEKL. This CDR3 has 11 amino acids. Trimming removed 2 bases at V and 7 bases at J, with 2 bases between. CDR3 nucleotide sequence: TGCGCCAGCAGCCAAATCGGGGAGCTGTTTTTT. It translates to CASSQIGELFF.

This clonotype was seen a handful of times. The chain combines TRBV27 with TRBJ2-2; 10 bases map to TRBD2. Germline V gene lookup returns CDR1 MNHEY and CDR2 SMNVEV (reference sequence). With 7 bases clipped from V and 2 bases from J, the junction kept 7 bases outside the gene matches. This CDR3 comprises 16 residues. The CDR3 here is CASTPLAGDNTGELFF. The CDR3 region has the DNA TGTGCCAGCACCCCCCTAGCGGGGGACAACACCGGGGAGCTGTTTTTT.

This clonotype was observed a handful of times. The chain joins TRBV29-1 to TRBJ2-7; D is possibly TRBD2 (7 bases). V was clipped by 5 bases and J by 6 bases, with 14 bases between them. The CDR3 is 12 amino acids. Germline V gene lookup returns CDR1 SQVTM and CDR2 ANQGSEA. CDR3 sequence (DNA): TGCAGCGTTAGGGGGGGTAATGGCGAGCAGTACGTC. This encodes CSVRGGNGEQYV.

The chain links TRBV7-2 to TRBJ1-6; perhaps TRBD1 as D (5 bases). The V gene lost 5 bases and the J gene lost 9 bases, with 17 bases spanning the gap. Germline CDR1 reads SGHTA; CDR2 reads FQGNSA. This CDR3 comprises 15 residues. The CDR3 loop is CASSTQGLVGSPLHF. DNA of the CDR3: TGTGCCAGCAGCACGCAGGGCCTTGTGGGTTCACCCCTCCACTTT. The whole variable domain, filled in from reference TRBV7-2 and TRBJ1-6, reads GAGVSQSPSNKVTEKGKDVELRCDPISGHTALYWYRQSLGQGLEFLIYFQGNSAPDKSGLPSDRFSAERTGGSVSTLTIQRTQQEDSAVYLCASSTQGLVGSPLHFGNGTRLTVT.

The chain couples TRBV18 to TRBJ1-2, with unresolved D. Germline assignment: CDR1 KGHSH and CDR2 LQKENI. Between the trimmed V and J ends, which lost 2 bases and 2 bases, there was a span of 6 bases. The CDR3 is 13 amino acids. CDR3 bases: TGTGCCAGCTCACCAGCCGAAAACTATGGCTACACCTTC. Protein: CASSPAENYGYTF.